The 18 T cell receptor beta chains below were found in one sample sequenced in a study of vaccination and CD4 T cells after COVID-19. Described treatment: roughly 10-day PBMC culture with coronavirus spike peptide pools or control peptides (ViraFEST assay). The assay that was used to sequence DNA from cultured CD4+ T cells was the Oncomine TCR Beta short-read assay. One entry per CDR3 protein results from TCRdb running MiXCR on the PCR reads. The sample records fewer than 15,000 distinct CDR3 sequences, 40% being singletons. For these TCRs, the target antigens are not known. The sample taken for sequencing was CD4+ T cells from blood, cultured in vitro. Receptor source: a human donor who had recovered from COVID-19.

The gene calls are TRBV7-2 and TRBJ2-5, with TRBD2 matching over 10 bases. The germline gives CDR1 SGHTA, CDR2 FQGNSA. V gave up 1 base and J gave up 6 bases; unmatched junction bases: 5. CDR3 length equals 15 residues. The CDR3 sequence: CASSLGLAGAQTQYF. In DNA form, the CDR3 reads TGTGCCAGCAGCTTAGGGCTAGCGGGAGCTCAGACCCAGTACTTC.

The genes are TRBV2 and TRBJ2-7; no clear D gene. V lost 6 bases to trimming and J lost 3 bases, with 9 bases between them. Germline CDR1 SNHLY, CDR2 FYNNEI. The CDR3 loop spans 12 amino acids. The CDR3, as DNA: TGTGCCAGCAGATTAGGGTTCTACGAGCAGTACTTC. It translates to CASRLGFYEQYF.

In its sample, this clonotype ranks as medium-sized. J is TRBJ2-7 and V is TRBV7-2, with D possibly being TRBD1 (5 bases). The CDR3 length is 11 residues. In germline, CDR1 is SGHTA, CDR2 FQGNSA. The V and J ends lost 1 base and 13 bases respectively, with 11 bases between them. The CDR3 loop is CASSLEYDRYF. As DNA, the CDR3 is TGTGCCAGCAGCTTAGAATACGACAGATACTTC.

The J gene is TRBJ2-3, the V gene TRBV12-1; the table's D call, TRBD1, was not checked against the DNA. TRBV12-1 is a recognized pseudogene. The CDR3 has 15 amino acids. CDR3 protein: CASSLNRVSKYTQYF. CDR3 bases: TGTGCCAGCAGCTTAAACAGGGTCTCGAAATATACGCAGTATTTT.

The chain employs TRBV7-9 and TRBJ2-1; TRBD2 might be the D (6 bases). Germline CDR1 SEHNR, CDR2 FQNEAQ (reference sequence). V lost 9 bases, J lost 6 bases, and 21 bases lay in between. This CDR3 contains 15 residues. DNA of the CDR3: TGTGCCAGAGTCGAATGGGACTCGTCTGGCAATGAGCAGTTCTTC. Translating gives CARVEWDSSGNEQFF.

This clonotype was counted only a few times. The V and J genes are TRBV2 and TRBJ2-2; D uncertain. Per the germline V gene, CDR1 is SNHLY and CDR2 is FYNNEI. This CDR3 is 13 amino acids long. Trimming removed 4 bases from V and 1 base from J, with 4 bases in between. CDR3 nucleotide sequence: TGTGCCAGCAGTGGGGAGAACACCGGGGAGCTGTTTTTT. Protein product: CASSGENTGELFF.

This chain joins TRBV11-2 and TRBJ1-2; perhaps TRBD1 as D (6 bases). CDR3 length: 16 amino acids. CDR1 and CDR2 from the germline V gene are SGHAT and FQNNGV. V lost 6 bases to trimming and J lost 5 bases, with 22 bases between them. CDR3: CASSPRWGGFGYGYTF. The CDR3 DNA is TGTGCCAGCAGTCCTAGGTGGGGGGGCTTCGGATATGGCTACACCTTC.

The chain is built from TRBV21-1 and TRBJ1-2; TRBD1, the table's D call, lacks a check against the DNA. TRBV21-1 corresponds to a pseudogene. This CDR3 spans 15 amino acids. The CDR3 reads CASNSPPASPYGYTF. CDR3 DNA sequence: TGTGCCAGCAACTCCCCCCCCGCGTCCCCTTATGGCTACACCTTC.

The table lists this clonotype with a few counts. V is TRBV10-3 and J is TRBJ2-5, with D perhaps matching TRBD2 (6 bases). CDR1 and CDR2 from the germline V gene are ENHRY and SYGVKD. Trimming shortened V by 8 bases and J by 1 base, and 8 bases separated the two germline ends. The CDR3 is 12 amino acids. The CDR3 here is CAIGDFQETQYF. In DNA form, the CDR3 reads TGTGCCATCGGGGACTTCCAAGAGACCCAGTACTTC.

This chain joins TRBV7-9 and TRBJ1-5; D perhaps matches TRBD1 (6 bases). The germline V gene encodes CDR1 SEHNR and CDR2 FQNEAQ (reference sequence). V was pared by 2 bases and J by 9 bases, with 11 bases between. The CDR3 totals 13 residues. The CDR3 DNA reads TGTGCCAGCAGCTTACAGGGGATCGGGCCCCAGCATTTT. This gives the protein CASSLQGIGPQHF.

CDR3 sequence reads: CASSLGGVGEQYF. In nucleotides, the CDR3 is TGTGCCAGCAGCTTAGGCGGCGTGGGGGAGCAGTACTTC. The V and J genes are TRBV7-9 and TRBJ2-7; the D is unclear. The CDR3 runs 13 residues. V lost 1 base to trimming and J lost 7 bases, with 11 bases between them. The germline V gene has CDR1 SEHNR and CDR2 FQNEAQ (reference sequence).

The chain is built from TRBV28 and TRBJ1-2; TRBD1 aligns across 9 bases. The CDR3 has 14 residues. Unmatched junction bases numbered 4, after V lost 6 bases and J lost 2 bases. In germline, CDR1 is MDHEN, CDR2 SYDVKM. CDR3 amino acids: CASSSQGANYGYTF. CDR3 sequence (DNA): TGTGCCAGCAGCTCACAGGGGGCGAACTATGGCTACACCTTC.

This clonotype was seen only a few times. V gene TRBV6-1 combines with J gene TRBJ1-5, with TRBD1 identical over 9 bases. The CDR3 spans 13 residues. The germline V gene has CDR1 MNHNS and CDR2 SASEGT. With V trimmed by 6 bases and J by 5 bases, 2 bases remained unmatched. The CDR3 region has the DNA TGTGCCAGCAGCCGGGACAGGGATCAGCCCCAGCATTTT. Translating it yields CASSRDRDQPQHF.

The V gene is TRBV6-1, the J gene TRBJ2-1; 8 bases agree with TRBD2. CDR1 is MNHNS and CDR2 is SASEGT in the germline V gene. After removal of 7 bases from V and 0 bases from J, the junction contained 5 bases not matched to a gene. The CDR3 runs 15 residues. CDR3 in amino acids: CASNPSGSSYNEQFF. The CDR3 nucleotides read TGTGCCAGCAACCCAAGCGGGAGCTCCTACAATGAGCAGTTCTTC.

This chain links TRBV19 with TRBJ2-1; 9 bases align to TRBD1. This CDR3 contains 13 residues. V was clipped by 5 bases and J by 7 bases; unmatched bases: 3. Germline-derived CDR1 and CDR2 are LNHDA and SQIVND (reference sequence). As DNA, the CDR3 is TGTGCCAGTAGTGATGACAGGGGGAATGAGCAGTTCTTC. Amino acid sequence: CASSDDRGNEQFF.

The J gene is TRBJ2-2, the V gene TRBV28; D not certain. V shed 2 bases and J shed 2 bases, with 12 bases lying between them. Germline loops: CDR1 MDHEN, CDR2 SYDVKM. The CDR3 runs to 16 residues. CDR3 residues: CASSLAALSNTGELFF. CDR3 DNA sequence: TGTGCCAGCAGTTTAGCGGCGTTATCTAACACCGGGGAGCTGTTTTTT.

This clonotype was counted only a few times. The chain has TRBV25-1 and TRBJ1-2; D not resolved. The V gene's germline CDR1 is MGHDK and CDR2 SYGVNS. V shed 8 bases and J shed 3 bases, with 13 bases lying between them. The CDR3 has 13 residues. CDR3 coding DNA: TGTGCCAGCGCCCAAGGAGGAGACTATGGCTACACCTTC. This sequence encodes CASAQGGDYGYTF.

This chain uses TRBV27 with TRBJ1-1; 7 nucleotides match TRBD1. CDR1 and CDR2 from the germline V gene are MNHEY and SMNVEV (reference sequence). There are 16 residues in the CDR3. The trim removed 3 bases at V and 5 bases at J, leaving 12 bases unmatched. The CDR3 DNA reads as TGTGCCAGCAGTTTTATTCCCGACAGGGTTCTAACTGAAGCTTTCTTT. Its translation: CASSFIPDRVLTEAFF.